Listed here are 25 T cell receptor beta chains from one sample, sequenced in a study of shared clonotypes between healthy human individuals. This table comes from immunoSEQ multiplex PCR, and its TCRdb copy is limited to in-frame clones, with some not included. The sample includes roughly 500,000 clones, more than 75% of them seen just once. Sequencing was carried out using PBMCs. The receptor source for this set is a woman in her thirties or forties in good health. Some clones in this sample may be carry-over from other donors' samples.

This chain links TRBV7-9 with TRBJ2-7, with TRBD2 identical over 13 bases. Losses at the gene ends were 5 bases for V and 7 bases for J; bases not matched to a gene: 8. The CDR3 sequence is 15 residues long. Germline loops: CDR1 SEHNR, CDR2 FQNEAQ (reference sequence). The CDR3 nucleotides read TGTGCCAGCAGCCAAGGGACTAGCGGGATGAAAGAGCAGTACTTC. It is translated as CASSQGTSGMKEQYF.

V and J are TRBV5-6 and TRBJ1-2; a possible D gene is TRBD1 (6 bases). The CDR3 extends over 13 amino acids. Germline V gene sequence: CDR1 SGHDT, CDR2 YYEEEE. The V end lost 3 bases, the J end lost 4 bases, and 10 bases lay between the germline ends. CDR3 loop: CASSWGAGYGYTF. As DNA, the CDR3 is TGTGCCAGCAGCTGGGGGGCGGGCTATGGCTACACCTTC.

The chain has TRBV30 and TRBJ2-3; D is possibly TRBD2 (5 bases). The CDR3 is 14 amino acids. The germline V gene encodes CDR1 GTSNPN and CDR2 SVGIG (reference sequence). V gave up 3 bases and J gave up 5 bases, with 15 bases separating them. CDR3 sequence: CAWSVGLPRDTQYF. DNA of the CDR3: TGTGCCTGGAGCGTCGGACTGCCTAGAGATACGCAGTATTTT. Full variable domain (remainder filled in from reference TRBV30 and TRBJ2-3): SQTIHQWPATLVQPVGSPLSLECTVEGTSNPNLYWYRQAAGRGLQLLFYSVGIGQISSEVPQNLSASRPQDRQFILSSKKLLLSDSGFYLCAWSVGLPRDTQYFGPGTRLTVL.

This rearrangement joins TRBV14 to TRBJ2-7; D may match TRBD1 or TRBD2 (5 bases each). This CDR3 region has 14 residues. Germline CDR1 reads SGHDN; CDR2 reads FVKESK. V shed 10 bases and J shed 0 bases, with 16 bases lying between them. In nucleotides, the CDR3 is TGTGCCACCTCTCCCTGGGACGGCTCCTACGAGCAGTACTTC. Its protein product is CATSPWDGSYEQYF.

V gene TRBV28 combines with J gene TRBJ2-5; tentatively, D is TRBD2 (7 bases). The CDR3 is made up of 15 amino acids. Trimming took off 5 bases at V and 5 bases at J, with 18 bases between the two ends. CDR1 and CDR2 (germline): MDHEN, SYDVKM. Here the CDR3 DNA reads TGTGCCAGCAGTGAGACTTTGGGGAGGGGGGAGACCCAGTACTTC. This translates into CASSETLGRGETQYF. Supplemented by reference TRBV28 and TRBJ2-5, the full variable domain reads DVKVTQSSRYLVKRTGEKVFLECVQDMDHENMFWYRQDPGLGLRLIYFSYDVKMKEKGDIPEGYSVSREKKERFSLILESASTNQTSMYLCASSETLGRGETQYFGPGTRLLVL.

This sequence joins TRBV4-1 and TRBJ2-7; D possibly corresponds to TRBD2 (5 bases). Trimming shortened V by 1 base and J by 6 bases, and 13 bases separated the two germline ends. Germline V CDR1 and CDR2: MGHRA, YSYEKL. The CDR3 has 14 amino acids. In DNA, the CDR3 is TGCGCCAGCAGCCAAGTTATGACTATTTCCGAGCAGTACTTC. This codes for CASSQVMTISEQYF.

The chain is built from TRBV9 and TRBJ2-7; the match to TRBD1 covers 8 bases. Germline V gene lookup returns CDR1 SGDLS and CDR2 YYNGEE. The CDR3 is 15 residues long. J was trimmed by 4 bases and V by 0 bases; bases with no gene match: 6. CDR3 coding DNA: TGTGCCAGCAGCGTAGCTCCGGGACAGGCTTACGAGCAGTACTTC. This sequence encodes CASSVAPGQAYEQYF.

The gene calls are TRBV19 and TRBJ2-2; no firm D call. The V and J ends lost 9 bases and 4 bases respectively, with 9 bases between them. CDR3 size: 12 residues. Germline-derived CDR1 and CDR2 are LNHDA and SQIVND (reference sequence). The CDR3, as DNA: TGTGCCAGCGGTGTCGGCACCGGGGAGCTGTTTTTT. Its translation: CASGVGTGELFF.

Comment on this clone: The junction shows a germline mismatch at one end, possibly a read error. The chain joins TRBV2 to TRBJ2-1; D is unclear. Germline CDR1 SNHLY, CDR2 FYNNEI. The CDR3 sequence is 15 residues long. CDR3 amino acids: CASSEETGVYTEQFF. The CDR3, as DNA: TGTGCCAGCAGTGAAGAGACTGGAGTCTACACTGAGCAGTTCTTC.

This clone was recorded a few times. V gene TRBV4-3 combines with J gene TRBJ1-5, with D unclear. Germline assignment: CDR1 LGHNA and CDR2 YSLEER. This CDR3 comprises 13 residues. The V and J ends lost 2 bases and 3 bases respectively, with 5 bases between them. The CDR3 region has the DNA TGCGCCAGCAGCCAAACGATCAATCAGCCCCAGCATTTT. This sequence encodes CASSQTINQPQHF.

A note on this clone: Other DNA sequences in the same sample also yield this CDR3. The V and J genes are TRBV7-2 and TRBJ2-5, with D perhaps matching TRBD1 or TRBD2 (5 bases each). V lost 2 bases and J lost 2, with 12 bases in between. CDR1 and CDR2 (germline): SGHTA, FQGNSA. The CDR3 length is 15 residues. CDR3 DNA: TGTGCCAGCAGCTTACAACCGGGACCTCAAGAGACCCAGTACTTC. It specifies CASSLQPGPQETQYF.

The chain couples TRBV2 to TRBJ1-1; 7 nucleotides line up with TRBD1. Germline V gene lookup returns CDR1 SNHLY and CDR2 FYNNEI. This CDR3 has 14 amino acids. V shed 5 bases and J 3 bases; nucleotides not matched to a gene: 6. The CDR3 is CASSLQGSYTEAFF. As DNA, the CDR3 is TGTGCCAGCAGTTTACAGGGGTCGTACACTGAAGCTTTCTTT.

On this clone: This CDR3 is missing its conserved last phenylalanine or tryptophan, likely due to a read error. The rearrangement links TRBV20-1 to TRBJ1-1; D remains unclear. Germline CDR1 DFQATT, CDR2 SNEGSKA (reference sequence). The CDR3 is 11 amino acids. The V gene lost 0 bases and the J gene lost 6 bases, with 5 bases spanning the gap. CDR3 in amino acids: CSARDPPEAFL. Here the CDR3 DNA reads TGCAGTGCTAGAGATCCCCCTGAAGCTTTCCTT.

The rearrangement uses TRBV5-1 and TRBJ2-2; a weak D match, TRBD1 (6 bases). With 6 bases removed from V and 4 bases from J, the gap between germline ends came to 13 bases. Germline assignment: CDR1 SGHRS and CDR2 YFSETQ. This CDR3 region has 14 residues. The CDR3 bases are TGCGCCAGCAAAACAGGGTTGATCACCGGGGAGCTGTTTTTT. Its protein product is CASKTGLITGELFF.

The CDR3 is CASSRGEVDTQYF. The CDR3, as DNA: TGTGCCAGCAGTCGAGGGGAGGTCGATACGCAGTATTTT. The chain couples TRBV6-1 to TRBJ2-3; a weak D match, TRBD2 (6 bases). The germline gives CDR1 MNHNS, CDR2 SASEGT. Trimming pared 5 bases from V and 6 bases from J, leaving 12 bases between. The CDR3 length is 13 residues.

This clone was recorded at least ten times. The CDR3: CSVMTGDEQYF. DNA of the CDR3: TGCAGCGTTATGACAGGGGACGAGCAGTACTTC. This rearrangement joins TRBV29-1 to TRBJ2-7, with 8 positions matching TRBD1. J lost 5 bases, V lost 5 bases, and 2 bases had no gene match. Germline V gene sequence: CDR1 SQVTM, CDR2 ANQGSEA. The CDR3 runs to 11 residues.

The chain links TRBV11-2 to TRBJ2-5; D gene ambiguous. The CDR3 runs to 13 residues. Germline V lookup: CDR1 SGHAT, CDR2 FQNNGV. Trimming removed 1 base from V and 4 bases from J, with 7 bases in between. The CDR3 loop is CASSLGGPETQYF. In DNA form, the CDR3 reads TGTGCCAGCAGCTTAGGGGGTCCAGAGACCCAGTACTTC.

This clone occurred a few times. CDR3: CASSRLAVSENEQFF. As DNA, the CDR3 is TGTGCCAGCAGCCGACTAGCGGTCTCTGAAAATGAGCAGTTCTTC. This chain uses TRBV25-1 with TRBJ2-1, with TRBD2 matching over 9 bases. The CDR3 runs 15 residues. Germline lookup yields CDR1 MGHDK and CDR2 SYGVNS. V dropped 6 bases and J dropped 7; count of bases not matched to a gene: 10.

The rearrangement joins TRBV27 to TRBJ1-1; D is undetermined. Germline V gives CDR1 MNHEY, CDR2 SMNVEV (reference sequence). V was shortened by 2 bases and J by 0 bases, with 16 bases between the two germline ends. The CDR3 runs 17 residues. The CDR3 is CASSLRQINFVNTEAFF. For the CDR3, the DNA is TGTGCCAGCAGTTTACGGCAGATCAATTTTGTGAACACTGAAGCTTTCTTT.

V gene TRBV7-7 combines with J gene TRBJ2-3; 7 nucleotides match TRBD1. Losses at the gene ends were 5 bases for V and 1 base for J; bases not matched to a gene: 6. This CDR3 is 15 amino acids long. Germline CDR1 reads SSHAT; CDR2 reads FNYEAQ (reference sequence). For the CDR3, the DNA is TGTGCCAGCAGCCGACAGGGTCTCGGCACAGATACGCAGTATTTT. Its translation is CASSRQGLGTDTQYF.

The chain couples TRBV9 to TRBJ1-5; no reliable D call. The CDR3 is 14 amino acids. V lost 3 bases and J 4 bases, leaving 11 bases between the germline ends. Germline V gene sequence: CDR1 SGDLS, CDR2 YYNGEE. The CDR3 nucleotides are TGTGCCAGCAGCGGCCCGGGTGGGAATCAGCCCCAGCATTTT. Its protein is CASSGPGGNQPQHF.

The CDR3 region is CASSPGQGPSGANVLTF. The CDR3, as DNA: TGTGCCAGCTCACCAGGACAGGGCCCCTCTGGGGCCAACGTCCTGACTTTC. V usage is TRBV18 and J usage is TRBJ2-6; TRBD1 agrees at 8 bases. Per the germline V gene, CDR1 is KGHSH and CDR2 is LQKENI. The CDR3 extends over 17 amino acids. Trimming cost V 2 bases and J 0 bases; bases outside gene matches: 3.

CDR3 residues: CASSAGLDRYNEQFF. The DNA of the CDR3 is TGTGCCAGCAGCGCGGGACTAGACCGTTACAATGAGCAGTTCTTC. The rearrangement joins TRBV9 to TRBJ2-1, with 8 bases identical to TRBD2. CDR3 length: 15 amino acids. V shed 3 bases and J 4 bases; nucleotides not matched to a gene: 6. Per the germline V gene, CDR1 is SGDLS and CDR2 is YYNGEE.

As concerns this clone: A read error may produce the germline difference seen at one junction end. The chain links TRBV27 to TRBJ2-1, with unresolved D. The CDR3 is made up of 12 amino acids. Germline V lookup: CDR1 MNHEY, CDR2 SMNVEV (reference sequence). CDR3 in DNA: TGTGCCAGCAGAGGGTCCTACAATGGGCAGTTCTTC. Its protein is CASRGSYNGQFF.

This clone was picked up one time. The J gene is TRBJ1-1, the V gene TRBV10-3, with D unresolved. Germline CDR1 is ENHRY and CDR2 is SYGVKD. This CDR3 region has 17 residues. The V gene lost 3 bases and the J gene lost 0 bases, with 17 bases spanning the gap. The CDR3 nucleotides read TGTGCCATCAGTGACGGCGGAGGAGGGAACATGAACACTGAAGCTTTCTTT. Its protein product is CAISDGGGGNMNTEAFF.